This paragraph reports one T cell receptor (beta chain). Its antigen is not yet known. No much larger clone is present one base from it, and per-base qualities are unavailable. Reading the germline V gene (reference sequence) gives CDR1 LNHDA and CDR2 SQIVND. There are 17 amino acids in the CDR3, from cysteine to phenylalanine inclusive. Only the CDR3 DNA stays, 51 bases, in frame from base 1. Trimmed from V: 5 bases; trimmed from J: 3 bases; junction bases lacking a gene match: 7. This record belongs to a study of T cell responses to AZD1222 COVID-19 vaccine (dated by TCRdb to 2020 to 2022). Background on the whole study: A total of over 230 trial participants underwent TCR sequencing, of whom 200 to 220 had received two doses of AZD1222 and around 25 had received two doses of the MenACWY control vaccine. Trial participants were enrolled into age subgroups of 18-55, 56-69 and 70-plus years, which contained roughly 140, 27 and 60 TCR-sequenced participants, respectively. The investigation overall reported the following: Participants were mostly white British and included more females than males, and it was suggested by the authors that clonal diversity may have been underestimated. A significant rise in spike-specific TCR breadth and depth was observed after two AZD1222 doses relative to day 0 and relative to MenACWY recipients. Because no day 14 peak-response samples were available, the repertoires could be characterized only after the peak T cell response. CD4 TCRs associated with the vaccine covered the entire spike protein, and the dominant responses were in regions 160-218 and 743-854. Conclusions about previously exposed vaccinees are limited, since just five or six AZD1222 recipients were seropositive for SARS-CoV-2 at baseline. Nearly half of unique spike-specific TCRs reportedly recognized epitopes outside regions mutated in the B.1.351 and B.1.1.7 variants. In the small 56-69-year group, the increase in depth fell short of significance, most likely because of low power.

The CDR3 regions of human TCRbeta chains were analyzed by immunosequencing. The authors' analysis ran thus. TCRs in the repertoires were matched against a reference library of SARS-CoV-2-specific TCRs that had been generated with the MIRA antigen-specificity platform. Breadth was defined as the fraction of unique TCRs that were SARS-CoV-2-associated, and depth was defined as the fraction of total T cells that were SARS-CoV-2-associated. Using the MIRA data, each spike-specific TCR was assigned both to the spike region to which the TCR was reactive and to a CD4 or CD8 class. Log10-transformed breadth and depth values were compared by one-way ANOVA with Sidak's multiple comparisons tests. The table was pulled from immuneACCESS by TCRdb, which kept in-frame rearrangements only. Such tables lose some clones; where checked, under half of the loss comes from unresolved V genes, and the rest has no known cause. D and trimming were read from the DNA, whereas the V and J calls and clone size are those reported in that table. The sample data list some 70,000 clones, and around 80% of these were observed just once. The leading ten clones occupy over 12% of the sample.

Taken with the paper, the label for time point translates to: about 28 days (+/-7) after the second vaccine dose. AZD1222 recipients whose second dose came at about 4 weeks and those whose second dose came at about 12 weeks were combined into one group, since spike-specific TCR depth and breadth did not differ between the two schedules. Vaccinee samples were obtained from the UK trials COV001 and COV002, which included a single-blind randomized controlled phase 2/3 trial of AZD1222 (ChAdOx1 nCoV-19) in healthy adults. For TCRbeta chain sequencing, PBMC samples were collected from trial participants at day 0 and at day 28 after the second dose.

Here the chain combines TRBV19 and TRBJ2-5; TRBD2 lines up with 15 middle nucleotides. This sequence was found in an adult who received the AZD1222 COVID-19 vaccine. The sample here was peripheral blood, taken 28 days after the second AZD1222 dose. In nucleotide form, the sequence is TGTGCCAGTAGTCGGGGACTAGCGGGGGGTACCGAAGAGACCCAGTACTTC. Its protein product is CASSRGLAGGTEETQYF.